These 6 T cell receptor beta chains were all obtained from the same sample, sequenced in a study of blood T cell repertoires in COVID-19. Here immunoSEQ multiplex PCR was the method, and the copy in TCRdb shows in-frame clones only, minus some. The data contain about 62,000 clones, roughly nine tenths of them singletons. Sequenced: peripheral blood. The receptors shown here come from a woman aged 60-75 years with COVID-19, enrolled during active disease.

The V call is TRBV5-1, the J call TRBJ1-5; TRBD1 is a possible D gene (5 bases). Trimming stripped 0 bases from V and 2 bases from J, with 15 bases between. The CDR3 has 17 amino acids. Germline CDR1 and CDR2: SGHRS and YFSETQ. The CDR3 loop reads CASSLDGQGGGNQPQHF. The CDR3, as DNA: TGCGCCAGCAGCTTGGATGGGCAGGGAGGAGGCAATCAGCCCCAGCATTTT.

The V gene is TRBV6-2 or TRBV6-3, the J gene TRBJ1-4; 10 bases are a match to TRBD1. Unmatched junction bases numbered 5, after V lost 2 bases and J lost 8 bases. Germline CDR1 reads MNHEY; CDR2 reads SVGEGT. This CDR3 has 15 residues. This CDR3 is CASSYLTGGEEKLFF. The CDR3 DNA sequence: TGTGCCAGCAGTTACCTGACAGGGGGCGAAGAAAAACTGTTTTTT.

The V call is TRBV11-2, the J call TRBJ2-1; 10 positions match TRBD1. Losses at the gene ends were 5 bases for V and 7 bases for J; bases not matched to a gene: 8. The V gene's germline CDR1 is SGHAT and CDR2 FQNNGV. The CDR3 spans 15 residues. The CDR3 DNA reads TGTGCCAGCAGCACCTCCGGGACAGGGGTAAATGAGCAGTTCTTC. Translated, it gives CASSTSGTGVNEQFF.

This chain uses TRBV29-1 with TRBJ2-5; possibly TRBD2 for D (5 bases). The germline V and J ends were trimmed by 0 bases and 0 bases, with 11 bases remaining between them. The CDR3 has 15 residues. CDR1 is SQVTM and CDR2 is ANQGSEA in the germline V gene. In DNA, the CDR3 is TGCAGCGTTGAAGATCGGGGTCTGTACCAAGAGACCCAGTACTTC. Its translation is CSVEDRGLYQETQYF.

CDR3 sequence reads: CASSPGLAGRQETQYF. The CDR3 DNA reads as TGTGCCAGCAGCCCCGGACTAGCGGGACGTCAAGAGACCCAGTACTTC. The V and J genes are TRBV5-4 and TRBJ2-5, with 12 nucleotides matching TRBD2. This CDR3 has 16 amino acids. J gave up 2 bases and V 4 bases, and 6 bases lay outside the gene matches. The germline CDR1 and CDR2 sequences are SGHNT and YYREEE (reference sequence).

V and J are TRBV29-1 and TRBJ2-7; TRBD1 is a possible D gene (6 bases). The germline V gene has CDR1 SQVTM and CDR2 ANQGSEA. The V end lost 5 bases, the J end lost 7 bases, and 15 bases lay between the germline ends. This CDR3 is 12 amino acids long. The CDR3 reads CSVPQGSGEQYF. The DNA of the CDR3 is TGCAGCGTTCCACAGGGATCGGGGGAGCAGTACTTC.